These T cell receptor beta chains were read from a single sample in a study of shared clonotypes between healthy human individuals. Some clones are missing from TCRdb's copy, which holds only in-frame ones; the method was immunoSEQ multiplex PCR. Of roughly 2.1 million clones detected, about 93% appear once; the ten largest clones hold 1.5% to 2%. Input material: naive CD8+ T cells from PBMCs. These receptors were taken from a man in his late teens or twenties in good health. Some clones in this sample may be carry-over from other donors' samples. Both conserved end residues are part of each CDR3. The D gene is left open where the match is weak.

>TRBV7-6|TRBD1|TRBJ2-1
TGTGCCAGCAGCTCACGGACAGGGGCCGTATCCTACAATGAGCAGTTCTTC
CASSSRTGAVSYNEQFF
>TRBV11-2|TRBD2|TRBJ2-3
TGTGCCAGCATCAAGGGACTAGCGGGAATCACGGATACGCAGTATTTT
CASIKGLAGITDTQYF
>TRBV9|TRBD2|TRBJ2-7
TGTGCCAGCAGCCCAGGGGGACTAGCGGGAGTGGGTAGGTACGAGCAGTACTTC
CASSPGGLAGVGRYEQYF
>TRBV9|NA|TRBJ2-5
TGTGCCAGCAGCGTAGCGGCGGGCCTAGGGGAGACCCAGTACTTC
CASSVAAGLGETQYF
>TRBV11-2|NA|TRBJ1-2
TGTGCCAGCAGCCACGTGTCAGTGAATGGCTACACCTTC
CASSHVSVNGYTF
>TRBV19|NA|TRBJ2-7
TGTGCCAGTACCGATACCGGGACGCACTCCTACGAGCAGTACTTC
CASTDTGTHSYEQYF
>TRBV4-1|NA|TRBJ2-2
TGCGCCAGCAGCCAAGATTTGAGGGCGAACACCGGGGAGCTGTTTTTT
CASSQDLRANTGELFF
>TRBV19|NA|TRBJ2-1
TGTGCCAGTAGTATAGGTCCGGGGAACTCCTACAATGAGCAGTTCTTC
CASSIGPGNSYNEQFF
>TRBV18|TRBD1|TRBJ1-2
TGTGCCAGCTCATCCGGACAGGGGGACTATGGCTACACCTTC
CASSSGQGDYGYTF
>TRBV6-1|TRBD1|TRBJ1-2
TGTGCCAGCAGAGACGGGACAGGGGGGCCCTATGGCTACACCTTC
CASRDGTGGPYGYTF
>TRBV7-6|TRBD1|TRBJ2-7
TGTGCCAGCAGCAGCCGGGACAGGGGGTTATACGAGCAGTACTTC
CASSSRDRGLYEQYF